Detailed here is one TCR beta chain. A read error may be the cause here, since a much bigger clone is one base away. The missing conserved phenylalanine or tryptophan at the end of this CDR3 makes a read error likely. From RNA transcripts, TCR beta CDR3 regions were amplified. First-round RT-PCR targeting the TCR CDR3 was performed with the HTBI primer set. TCRdb recomputed calls from the multiplex PCR reads with MiXCR, one row per CDR3 protein. The sample yields 300,000 or so distinct CDR3 sequences, 18% seen once. The sample comes from a study of T cells in Graves' hyperthyroidism and ophthalmopathy. Diagnoses used clinical symptoms, serum thyroxine and TRAb, thyroid ultrasound and orbital computed tomography. This receptor was obtained from a woman aged 45 to 65 with Graves' hyperthyroidism. The sequenced sample consisted of blood.

The CDR3 sequence: CASSVRGPGNQPQHL. The CDR3 region has the DNA TGTGCCAGCAGTGTGCGGGGTCCGGGCAATCAGCCCCAGCATCTT. V is TRBV2 and J is TRBJ1-5; D unresolved. CDR3 size: 15 residues. Trimming took off 4 bases at V and 2 bases at J, with 12 bases between the two ends. Germline values: CDR1 SNHLY, CDR2 FYNNEI.